The rows below give T cell receptor beta chains drawn from one sample of a study of cytomegalovirus exposure and HLA in healthy donors. The method was immunoSEQ multiplex PCR; TCRdb's version includes in-frame clones alone and lacks a portion of them. The repertoire holds about 76,000 clones, with about 78% as singletons. The sample comprised PBMCs. The receptor source for this set is a woman in her 40s in good health and CMV-seropositive. Each CDR3 is given with its conserved first and last residue. A D gene is named only where the DNA matches it firmly. Size is omitted from some rows. Given values are once, few, many or a class for expanded clones.

>TRBD2|TRBJ2-5|-|TRBV5-1
TGCGCCAGCAGCTTAGGGCGGGGGGGCGCCCTCGGGGAGACCCAGTACTTC
CASSLGRGGALGETQYF
>-|TRBJ2-5|-|TRBV4-2
TGTGCCAGCAGCCAAGATGGGGGGTACCGTCCGTCCGAGACCCAGTACTTC
CASSQDGGYRPSETQYF
>-|TRBJ2-7|-|TRBV15
TGTGCCACCAGCAGACGGCAGGTTTCCGAGCAGTACTTC
CATSRRQVSEQYF
>TRBD2|TRBJ2-1|-|TRBV30
TGTGCCTGGAGTGTAACGGTTCTTGGACTAGCGGTCAATGAGCAGTTCTTC
CAWSVTVLGLAVNEQFF
>TRBD2|TRBJ2-7|few|TRBV28
TGTGCCACCACCCCTAGCGGGGGTTACGAGCAGTACTTC
CATTPSGGYEQYF
>-|TRBJ1-1|-|TRBV7-9
TGTGCCAGCAGCGCAGGACTGATGAACACTGAAGCTTTCTTT
CASSAGLMNTEAFF
>-|TRBJ1-2|-|TRBV9
TGTGCCAGCAGCAAGGACATTGATGGCTACACCTTC
CASSKDIDGYTF
>TRBD1|TRBJ2-7|-|TRBV6-6
TGTGCCAGCAGGATAGTCCGGGACAGCTACGAGCAGTACTTC
CASRIVRDSYEQYF
>TRBD1|TRBJ1-2|-|TRBV29-1
TGCAGCGTTCAAGGGGGCTGGGACAGCACTAACTATGGCTACACCTTC
CSVQGGWDSTNYGYTF
>-|TRBJ1-1|-|TRBV7-9
TGTGCCTGCAGCGTAGATACTAATACTGAAGCTTTCTTT
CACSVDTNTEAFF
>-|TRBJ1-2|-|TRBV10-3
TGTGCCACCAGCGGGTTCTATGGCTACACCTTC
CATSGFYGYTF
>-|TRBJ2-6|-|TRBV7-6
TGTGCCAGCAGCCAGGGGAATAGGGCCAACGTCCTGACTTTC
CASSQGNRANVLTF
>TRBD2|TRBJ2-1|-|TRBV27
TGTGCCAGCAGTCCGGGACTAGCGGGGAGAAACAATGAGCAGTTCTTC
CASSPGLAGRNNEQFF
>TRBD1|TRBJ2-1|-|TRBV6-6
TGTGCCAGCATCAAGGACAGGGCCACCCCCAATGAGCAGTTCTTC
CASIKDRATPNEQFF
>TRBD1|TRBJ2-6|-|TRBV7-2
TGTGCCAGCAGCTCGACAGGGGCCCGGACTGGGGCCAACGTCCTGACTTTC
CASSSTGARTGANVLTF
>TRBD1|TRBJ1-6|-|TRBV30
TGTGCCGTGCTGTGGACAGGGGGTTCACCCCTCCACTTT
CAVLWTGGSPLHF
>TRBD2|TRBJ2-5|-|TRBV30
TGTGCCTGGAGTGTAGGACTAGCGGGGGCCGCCGAGACCCAGTACTTC
CAWSVGLAGAAETQYF
>TRBD1|TRBJ1-1|-|TRBV6-5
TGTGCCAGCAGTTACAAGGACAGGGTCACTGAAGCTTTCTTT
CASSYKDRVTEAFF
>TRBD2|TRBJ2-2|-|TRBV5-1
TGCGCCAGCAGCTGGACTAGCGACACCGGGGAGCTGTTTTTT
CASSWTSDTGELFF
>-|TRBJ1-3|-|TRBV27
TGTGCCAGCGCCGTCTCGGTTGGAAACACCATATATTTT
CASAVSVGNTIYF
>-|TRBJ1-5|-|TRBV19
TGTGCCAGTAGTATAGCAGTCCCGGGATTCCAGCCCCAGCATTTT
CASSIAVPGFQPQHF
>TRBD1|TRBJ1-4|-|TRBV29-1
TGCAGCGTTGGGGACAGGGGGCCATCTAATGAAAAACTGTTTTTT
CSVGDRGPSNEKLFF
>TRBD1|TRBJ1-2|-|TRBV29-1
TGCAGCGTTGAGGGAGGGGACAGGATCTATGGCTACACCTTC
CSVEGGDRIYGYTF
>TRBD2|TRBJ2-5|-|TRBV10-3
TGTGCCACCGGCCCTAGCGGGGTCGAAGAGACCCAGTACTTC
CATGPSGVEETQYF
>-|TRBJ1-5|-|TRBV7-2
TGTGCCAGTCAAGCGGAGGGTCATCAGCCCCAGCATTTT
CASQAEGHQPQHF
>-|TRBJ1-6|-|TRBV2
TGTGCCAGCAGTGTAGGGGTCTATAATTCACCCCTCCACTTT
CASSVGVYNSPLHF
>-|TRBJ2-1|-|TRBV29-1
TGCAGCGTTGTGCGGGACAGCTACAATGAGCAGTTCTTC
CSVVRDSYNEQFF
>TRBD1|TRBJ2-1|medium-sized|TRBV7-2
TGTGCCAGCAGCTGGTTCCGGGACAGTACCTACAATGAGCAGTTCTTC
CASSWFRDSTYNEQFF
>-|TRBJ2-3|-|TRBV4-2
TGTGCCAGCAGCTTAAATCTACTGGTGGATACGCAGTATTTT
CASSLNLLVDTQYF
>-|TRBJ2-2|-|TRBV7-9
TGTTCCAGCAGCCCTCACAGGGTAGGCGCCGGGGAGCTGTTTTTT
CSSSPHRVGAGELFF
>-|TRBJ2-7|-|TRBV19
TGTGCCAGTAGTATAGCCGGACAGAGCTCCTACGAGCAGTACTTC
CASSIAGQSSYEQYF
>-|TRBJ2-7|-|TRBV5-6
TGTGCCAGCAGCTTAGGCGATCAGGGGCTCTCCTACGAGCAGTACTTC
CASSLGDQGLSYEQYF
>TRBD1|TRBJ1-6|once|TRBV6-5
TGTGCCAGCGTCCAGGGGGCCTATAATTCACCCCTCCACTTT
CASVQGAYNSPLHF
>TRBD2|TRBJ2-1|-|TRBV7-3
TGTGCCAGCAGCTTAATAGGGGTTAGGGCGGGGGATGAGCAGTTCTTC
CASSLIGVRAGDEQFF
>-|TRBJ1-2|-|TRBV11-2
TGTGCCAGCAGCTCAGACAGCGCGAAGGGCTACACCTTC
CASSSDSAKGYTF
>-|TRBJ2-4|once|TRBV4-3
TGCGCCAGCAGCCAAGATGGAGCAGCCTTAGCCAAAAACATTCAGTACTTC
CASSQDGAALAKNIQYF
>TRBD1|TRBJ2-5|-|TRBV7-8
TGTGCCAGCAGCTTCGGGACAGGGAAAGCGGAGACCCAGTACTTC
CASSFGTGKAETQYF
>-|TRBJ2-2|-|TRBV6-1
TGTGCCAGCGACGTATACACCGGGGAGCTGTGTTTT
CASDVYTGELCF
>-|TRBJ2-5|-|TRBV6-1
TGTGCCAGCAGTGAAGGGAGGGAGACCCAGTACTTC
CASSEGRETQYF
>-|TRBJ2-7|-|TRBV20-1
TGCAGTGCTGGGGGGTACGAGCAGTACTTC
CSAGGYEQYF
>-|TRBJ2-2|-|TRBV4-3
TGCGCCAGCAGCCAAGATCAGGGTAGCACCGGGGAGCTGTTTTTT
CASSQDQGSTGELFF
>TRBD2|TRBJ2-2|-|TRBV9
TGTGCCAGCAGCCCCCCTCGGCTAGCGGGGGTTAACACCGGGGAGCTGTTTTTT
CASSPPRLAGVNTGELFF
>TRBD1|TRBJ2-1|-|TRBV9
TGTGCCAGCAGCGTAGAAGGTTGGACAGGGGGGCCCGGTGAGCAGTTCTTC
CASSVEGWTGGPGEQFF
>TRBD1|TRBJ2-2|once|TRBV7-9
TGTGCCAGCAGCTTGACAGGGGGCGGCTCCGGGGAGCTGTTTTTT
CASSLTGGGSGELFF
>TRBD1|TRBJ1-5|once|TRBV18
TGTGCCAGCTCACCCGACAGGGATGGACAGCCCCAGCATTTT
CASSPDRDGQPQHF
>-|TRBJ2-3|-|TRBV29-1
TGCAGCGTTGAGGTACTAACTAGCACAGATACGCAGTATTTT
CSVEVLTSTDTQYF
>-|TRBJ2-7|few|TRBV19
TGTGCCAGTAGTATGGGTCGAGACACCCGCTACGAGCAGTACTTC
CASSMGRDTRYEQYF
>TRBD1|TRBJ2-7|-|TRBV23-1
TGCGCCAGCAGTCTGGGGGACAGGGGGACAAACTACGAGCAGTACTTC
CASSLGDRGTNYEQYF
>-|TRBJ2-3|-|TRBV28
TGTGCCAGCAGTTCCCGCGACCCAATGACTGGCGCAGATACGCAGTATTTT
CASSSRDPMTGADTQYF
>-|TRBJ2-7|-|TRBV7-7
TGTGCCAGCAGCTTAAGCGGTTCCTACGAGCAGTACTTC
CASSLSGSYEQYF
>-|TRBJ1-4|-|TRBV25-1
TGTGCCAGCAGTGAGGCAGGGGAGGAAAAACTGTTTTTT
CASSEAGEEKLFF
>-|TRBJ1-1|-|TRBV5-1
TGCGCCAGCAGCCCCAGGGGAGGGATGAACACTGAAGCTTTCTTT
CASSPRGGMNTEAFF
>TRBD1|TRBJ1-6|-|TRBV5-4
TGTGCCAGCAGCACAGGACAGGGTGTTTCACCCCTCCACTTT
CASSTGQGVSPLHF
>TRBD1|TRBJ2-7|-|TRBV5-1
TGCGCCAGTACCCTACAGGGGGGATCCTACGAGCAGTACTTC
CASTLQGGSYEQYF
>TRBD1|TRBJ1-6|once|TRBV27
TGTGCCAGCAGTTTAAGGACAGGAGTCTTGGGGTCACCCCTCCACTTT
CASSLRTGVLGSPLHF
>-|TRBJ2-7|-|TRBV19
TGTGCCAGTAGGTCGGGGTACGAGCAGTACTTC
CASRSGYEQYF
>-|TRBJ2-3|-|TRBV2
TGTGCCAACAGTCGGGGGGCCAGAGATACGCAGTATTTT
CANSRGARDTQYF
>-|TRBJ2-1|-|TRBV6-1
TGTGCCAGCAGGCCTGAGGCCTACAATGAGCAGTTCTTC
CASRPEAYNEQFF
>TRBD1|TRBJ2-7|-|TRBV7-2
TGTGCCAGCAGCTTAGCTTCCGGGACAGGGGGCGGCGAGCAGTACTTC
CASSLASGTGGGEQYF